These 8 T cell receptor beta chains came from one sample sequenced in a study of technical replicates of blood from four donors. Measured with immunoSEQ multiplex PCR; TCRdb has only the in-frame clones, and not every one. The sample holds 70,000 to 95,000 clones, 95% seen once. Sequencing input: T cells isolated from PBMCs. The receptor source for this set is a human donor in good health.

The J gene is TRBJ1-1, the V gene TRBV9; no firm D call. This CDR3 has 15 residues. V was shortened by 1 base and J by 0 bases, with 10 bases between the two germline ends. The germline gives CDR1 SGDLS, CDR2 YYNGEE. The DNA for the CDR3 is TGTGCCAGCAGCGTAAGTGGGCTACTGAACACTGAAGCTTTCTTT. This encodes CASSVSGLLNTEAFF.

This rearrangement joins TRBV4-2 to TRBJ2-1; the D is unclear. Trimming stripped 0 bases from V and 1 base from J, with 7 bases between. The CDR3 is made up of 15 amino acids. Germline CDR1 is LGHNA and CDR2 is YNFKEQ. The CDR3 DNA sequence: TGTGCCAGCAGCCAAGACCCCTATTCCTACAATGAGCAGTTCTTC. Amino acid sequence: CASSQDPYSYNEQFF.

This rearrangement joins TRBV14 to TRBJ2-1, with 7 positions matching TRBD2. V was pared by 3 bases and J by 5 bases, with 4 bases of the junction left unmatched. Per the germline V gene, CDR1 is SGHDN and CDR2 is FVKESK. The CDR3 has 14 residues. CDR3 sequence: CASSHSGGNNEQFF. The DNA for the CDR3 is TGTGCCAGCAGCCATTCCGGGGGGAACAATGAGCAGTTCTTC. The full variable domain, in which reference TRBV14 and TRBJ2-1 provide the parts outside the CDR3, is EAGVTQFPSHSVIEKGQTVTLRCDPISGHDNLYWYRRVMGKEIKFLLHFVKESKQDESGMPNNRFLAERTGGTYSTLKVQPAELEDSGVYFCASSHSGGNNEQFFGPGTRLTVL.

This chain joins TRBV29-1 and TRBJ2-1, with a tentative D call TRBD2 (5 bases). The CDR3 has 15 amino acids. Trimming took 0 bases from V and 2 from J, leaving 11 bases between them. The germline gives CDR1 SQVTM, CDR2 ANQGSEA. Here the CDR3 reads CSVEEKSGPYNEQFF. The CDR3 DNA is TGCAGCGTTGAAGAAAAGAGCGGTCCCTACAATGAGCAGTTCTTC.

V gene TRBV14 combines with J gene TRBJ1-2; possibly TRBD1 for D (5 bases). This CDR3 has 17 amino acids. V lost 4 bases to trimming and J lost 3 bases, with 21 bases between them. Germline assignment: CDR1 SGHDN and CDR2 FVKESK. CDR3 amino acids: CASSLSRGWEIYYGYTF. As DNA, the CDR3 is TGTGCCAGCAGCCTAAGTAGGGGCTGGGAAATATACTATGGCTACACCTTC.

The rearrangement links TRBV11-2 to TRBJ1-1, with 8 bases fitting TRBD1. Germline-derived CDR1 and CDR2 are SGHAT and FQNNGV. The CDR3 has 19 residues. V trimming: 3 bases; J trimming: 0 bases; junction bases outside the gene matches: 15. Here the CDR3 DNA reads TGTGCCAGCAGCTTCGCCCCTTACCTTTCACAGGGGGTGAACACTGAAGCTTTCTTT. This sequence encodes CASSFAPYLSQGVNTEAFF.

This clone came up once. The chain employs TRBV11-3 and TRBJ2-2; D unresolved. Looked up from germline, CDR1 is SGHNT and CDR2 is YENEEA. The CDR3 consists of 14 residues. Trimming removed 3 bases from V and 1 base from J, with 6 bases in between. CDR3: CASSFPENTGELFF. The DNA of the CDR3 is TGTGCCAGCAGCTTCCCAGAGAACACCGGGGAGCTGTTTTTT. Supplemented by reference TRBV11-3 and TRBJ2-2, the full variable domain reads EAGVVQSPRYKIIEKKQPVAFWCNPISGHNTLYWYLQNLGQGPELLIRYENEEAVDDSQLPKDRFSAERLKGVDSTLKIQPAELGDSAVYLCASSFPENTGELFFGEGSRLTVL.

The rearrangement links TRBV19 to TRBJ1-5; a weak D match, TRBD1 (5 bases). The germline gives CDR1 LNHDA, CDR2 SQIVND (reference sequence). This CDR3 region has 14 residues. The ends were cut back, 8 bases at V and 2 bases at J, with 13 bases in the middle. The CDR3 here is CASGGQGGNQPQHF. The CDR3 region has the DNA TGTGCCAGTGGAGGGCAGGGTGGCAATCAGCCCCAGCATTTT.